The 22 T cell receptor beta chains below all came from one sample that was sequenced in a study of blood T cell repertoires in COVID-19. Repertoires were generated with immunoSEQ multiplex PCR, while TCRdb's copy carries only in-frame clones and drops some. This sample has more than 65,000 clones, with around 86% found just once. Material for sequencing was peripheral blood. The source is a man aged 50-60 years with active COVID-19.

The genes are TRBV27 and TRBJ1-5; D may be TRBD1 (5 bases). The CDR3 runs to 16 residues. The germline V gene encodes CDR1 MNHEY and CDR2 SMNVEV (reference sequence). The V gene lost 8 bases and the J gene lost 0 bases, with 17 bases spanning the gap. The CDR3, as DNA: TGTGCCAGCCGGAACTCATACAGGTATAGCAATCAGCCCCAGCATTTT. Translating gives CASRNSYRYSNQPQHF.

Worth noting for this clone: The same CDR3 can be traced to other DNA sequences in this sample. The chain has TRBV5-1 and TRBJ2-7; TRBD1 matches 8 bases. Germline V gene lookup returns CDR1 SGHRS and CDR2 YFSETQ. V lost 1 base and J lost 3; bases outside the gene matches: 3. The CDR3 totals 14 residues. The CDR3 reads CASSLRGQGYEQYF. CDR3 DNA sequence: TGCGCCAGCAGCTTGCGTGGACAGGGCTACGAGCAGTACTTC.

The V and J genes are TRBV6-2 or TRBV6-3 and TRBJ2-7; possible D gene TRBD2, 6 bases. Trimming removed 4 bases at V and 2 bases at J, with 15 bases between. The CDR3 sequence is 15 residues long. CDR1 is MNHEY, CDR2 SVGEGT, per germline. In DNA, the CDR3 is TGTGCCAGCAGTTCCGGGCCGGGGGTAACCTACGAGCAGTACTTC. Encoded protein: CASSSGPGVTYEQYF.

This clone was seen a single time. The chain couples TRBV27 to TRBJ2-4; TRBD1 agrees at 9 bases. This CDR3 has 14 amino acids. Germline trimming cut 6 bases from V and 8 bases from J; bases unmatched to any gene: 8. Germline V gene data show CDR1 as MNHEY and CDR2 as SMNVEV (reference sequence). CDR3 in amino acids: CASRGNRGLDIQYF. The CDR3 DNA follows: TGTGCCAGCAGGGGAAACAGGGGGCTTGACATTCAGTACTTC.

The chain carries TRBV2 and TRBJ2-3, with D perhaps matching TRBD2 (5 bases). Trimming shortened V by 10 bases and J by 6 bases, and 14 bases separated the two germline ends. Germline lookup yields CDR1 SNHLY and CDR2 FYNNEI. The CDR3 covers 12 residues. The CDR3 spells CANRITGDTQYF. CDR3 nucleotides: TGTGCCAACCGCATCACGGGGGATACGCAGTATTTT.

This chain uses TRBV19 with TRBJ2-3, with 8 bases aligning to TRBD2. Germline CDR1 and CDR2: LNHDA and SQIVND (reference sequence). The V and J ends lost 5 bases and 5 bases, in that order; junction bases with no gene match: 6. CDR3 length equals 14 residues. This chain's CDR3 is CASSVREVEDTQYF. The CDR3 region has the DNA TGTGCCAGTAGTGTGCGGGAGGTTGAAGATACGCAGTATTTT.

The V call is TRBV6-4, the J call TRBJ2-2; TRBD2 matches 7 bases. The CDR3 extends over 17 amino acids. J lost 5 bases, V lost 5 bases, and 14 bases had no gene match. Germline-derived CDR1 and CDR2 are MRHNA and SNTAGT. This chain's CDR3 is CASSSRASGEGTGELFF. CDR3 nucleotide sequence: TGTGCCAGCAGTTCGAGAGCTAGCGGAGAGGGTACCGGGGAGCTGTTTTTT.

This rearrangement joins TRBV3-1 (or the pseudogene TRBV3-2) to TRBJ1-2; TRBD1 matches 11 bases. The J segment lost 6 bases and the V segment lost 0 bases, leaving 12 bases of the junction unmatched. Germline assignment: CDR1 LGHDT and CDR2 YNNKEL (reference sequence). CDR3 length: 18 residues. The CDR3 spells CASSQDRDRGRTTHGYTF. DNA for the CDR3: TGTGCCAGCAGCCAAGATCGGGACAGGGGGAGGACAACACATGGCTACACCTTC.

This clone has only one observation. Here the CDR3 reads CASSPQTGTGNYGYTF. The CDR3 DNA sequence: TGTGCCAGCAGCCCTCAAACCGGGACAGGGAACTATGGCTACACCTTC. V is TRBV7-2 and J is TRBJ1-2; 9 bases are a match to TRBD1. Germline assignment: CDR1 SGHTA and CDR2 FQGNSA. V trimming: 5 bases; J trimming: 2 bases; junction bases outside the gene matches: 9. The CDR3 is 16 amino acids. The full variable domain, with the rest looked up from reference TRBV7-2 and TRBJ1-2, is GAGVSQSPSNKVTEKGKDVELRCDPISGHTALYWYRQSLGQGLEFLIYFQGNSAPDKSGLPSDRFSAERTGGSVSTLTIQRTQQEDSAVYLCASSPQTGTGNYGYTFGSGTRLTVV.

V and J are TRBV5-6 and TRBJ2-5; 10 bases are a match to TRBD1. Germline V CDR1 and CDR2: SGHDT, YYEEEE. The J segment lost 1 base and the V segment lost 4 bases, leaving 7 bases of the junction unmatched. The CDR3 has 16 amino acids. The CDR3 protein is CASSMGTGVPQETQYF. CDR3 in DNA: TGTGCCAGCAGCATGGGGACAGGGGTGCCCCAAGAGACCCAGTACTTC.

V usage is TRBV27 and J usage is TRBJ1-4, with 9 bases matching TRBD1. Germline CDR1 is MNHEY and CDR2 is SMNVEV (reference sequence). V dropped 1 base and J dropped 5; count of bases not matched to a gene: 2. CDR3 length: 15 amino acids. The CDR3 region is CASSLYGTGNEKLFF. The CDR3 DNA sequence: TGTGCCAGCAGTTTATACGGGACAGGGAATGAAAAACTGTTTTTT.

This chain uses TRBV19 with TRBJ2-7, with 12 bases that match TRBD2. Per germline, CDR1 LNHDA and CDR2 SQIVND (reference sequence). Trimming took 5 bases from V and 3 from J; bases not matched to a gene: 20. This CDR3 has 20 residues. This chain's CDR3 is CASSPLVPQRTSGTRYEQYF. The CDR3 DNA reads as TGTGCCAGTAGTCCCCTAGTCCCCCAGAGGACTAGCGGGACCCGCTACGAGCAGTACTTC.

This rearrangement joins TRBV10-3 to TRBJ2-2, with TRBD2 matching over 9 bases. The CDR3 runs 15 residues. CDR1 and CDR2 from the germline V gene are ENHRY and SYGVKD. The junction had 4 bases not matched to a gene; V was cut back by 6 bases and J by 2 bases. The CDR3 here is CAISRGGVNTGELFF. CDR3 coding DNA: TGTGCCATCAGCCGCGGGGGGGTAAACACCGGGGAGCTGTTTTTT.

This chain links TRBV7-2 with TRBJ1-4; tentative D call: TRBD1 (6 bases). CDR3 length: 13 residues. Germline CDR1 and CDR2: SGHTA and FQGNSA. V dropped 0 bases and J dropped 11 bases, with 10 bases sitting between them. The CDR3 spells CASSLAGAGKLFF. The CDR3 coding sequence is TGTGCCAGCAGCTTAGCGGGGGCTGGCAAACTGTTTTTT. Based on the CDR3 plus reference TRBV7-2 and TRBJ1-4, the full variable domain is GAGVSQSPSNKVTEKGKDVELRCDPISGHTALYWYRQSLGQGLEFLIYFQGNSAPDKSGLPSDRFSAERTGGSVSTLTIQRTQQEDSAVYLCASSLAGAGKLFFGSGTQLSVL.

The chain couples TRBV10-3 to TRBJ2-5; 8 bases line up with TRBD1. This CDR3 spans 13 amino acids. In germline, CDR1 is ENHRY, CDR2 SYGVKD. Trimming removed 3 bases from V and 5 bases from J; junction bases left unmatched: 2. CDR3 sequence: CAISEQGEETQYF. The CDR3 bases are TGTGCCATCAGTGAACAGGGGGAGGAGACCCAGTACTTC.

This rearrangement joins TRBV6-4 to TRBJ1-2; D unclear. Germline-derived CDR1 and CDR2 are MRHNA and SNTAGT. The germline V and J ends were trimmed by 2 bases and 4 bases, with 14 bases remaining between them. This CDR3 is 15 amino acids long. The CDR3 sequence is CASSDDGGLFYGYTF. The CDR3 DNA sequence: TGTGCCAGCAGTGACGATGGAGGACTATTCTATGGCTACACCTTC.

V usage is TRBV6-5 and J usage is TRBJ1-1; possibly TRBD1 for D (5 bases). The V gene lost 2 bases and the J gene lost 7 bases, with 8 bases spanning the gap. From germline, CDR1 is MNHEY and CDR2 SVGAGI. CDR3 length: 12 amino acids. This chain's CDR3 is CASSYITGEAFF. The DNA of the CDR3 is TGTGCCAGCAGTTACATTACAGGTGAAGCTTTCTTT.

The chain carries TRBV5-4 and TRBJ2-6, with D maybe TRBD2 (5 bases). This CDR3 has 15 amino acids. Germline lookup yields CDR1 SGHNT and CDR2 YYREEE (reference sequence). V lost 5 bases, J lost 1 base, and 10 bases lay in between. Here the CDR3 reads CASSTPGSGANVLTF. The CDR3 region has the DNA TGTGCCAGCAGTACCCCGGGGTCTGGGGCCAACGTCCTGACTTTC. Full variable domain (remainder filled in from reference TRBV5-4 and TRBJ2-6): ETGVTQSPTHLIKTRGQQVTLRCSSQSGHNTVSWYQQALGQGPQFIFQYYREEENGRGNFPPRFSGLQFPNYSSELNVNALELDDSALYLCASSTPGSGANVLTFGAGSRLTVL.

The genes are TRBV7-8 and TRBJ1-4; D is ambiguous. With 4 bases removed from V and 2 bases from J, the gap between germline ends came to 17 bases. Germline-derived CDR1 and CDR2 are SGHVS and FQNEAQ. This CDR3 has 17 residues. This CDR3 is CASSSLNTGRTNEKLFF. The CDR3 nucleotides are TGTGCCAGCAGCTCCCTAAATACGGGTCGGACTAATGAAAAACTGTTTTTT.

This rearrangement joins TRBV5-6 to TRBJ1-5; a possible D gene is TRBD1 (5 bases). The germline gives CDR1 SGHDT, CDR2 YYEEEE. V lost 0 bases to trimming and J lost 4 bases, with 14 bases between them. The CDR3 contains 16 residues. CDR3 DNA sequence: TGTGCCAGCAGCTTGGGGGGAGGGGTGTTTAATCAGCCCCAGCATTTT. This sequence encodes CASSLGGGVFNQPQHF. The variable domain in full, with the rest retrieved from reference TRBV5-6 and TRBJ1-5, is DAGVTQSPTHLIKTRGQQVTLRCSPKSGHDTVSWYQQALGQGPQFIFQYYEEEERQRGNFPDRFSGHQFPNYSSELNVNALLLGDSALYLCASSLGGGVFNQPQHFGDGTRLSIL.

The CDR3 protein is CASSLGTGGGYEQYF. Here the CDR3 DNA reads TGTGCCAGCAGCTTAGGGACAGGGGGTGGCTACGAGCAGTACTTC. The rearrangement joins TRBV13 to TRBJ2-7; TRBD1 agrees at 9 bases. Trimming took 0 bases from V and 3 from J; bases not matched to a gene: 3. This CDR3 contains 15 residues. Per the germline V gene, CDR1 is PRHDT and CDR2 is FYEKMQ (reference sequence).

The rearrangement links TRBV14 to TRBJ1-2, with 8 positions matching TRBD1. V gave up 4 bases and J gave up 1 base; unmatched junction bases: 5. CDR1 SGHDN and CDR2 FVKESK come from the germline V gene. CDR3 length equals 15 residues. The CDR3: CASSRGQANNYGYTF. Written as DNA, the CDR3 is TGTGCCAGCAGCCGGGGACAGGCAAATAACTATGGCTACACCTTC.